A single sample gave rise to the 18 T cell receptor beta chains below, sequenced in a study of glioma-infiltrating T cells after dendritic cell vaccination. The time point was: after dendritic cell vaccination, including at tumor progression/relapse. Clones were read by immunoSEQ multiplex PCR, and TCRdb kept only the in-frame ones, dropping some. Among tens of thousands of clones listed, under 85% were seen once. The starting material was blood, obtained after dendritic cell vaccination. The source is a human donor with glioblastoma.

The chain uses TRBV28 and TRBJ1-2; perhaps TRBD1 as D (6 bases). Trimming took 7 bases from V and 2 from J, leaving 8 bases between them. The CDR3 runs 12 residues. Germline loops: CDR1 MDHEN, CDR2 SYDVKM. The CDR3 here is CASNTGNYGYTF. DNA for the CDR3: TGTGCCAGCAACACAGGGAACTATGGCTACACCTTC.

On this clone: The sample contains more than one DNA sequence encoding this CDR3. V gene TRBV5-1 combines with J gene TRBJ1-5, with D tentatively TRBD1 (5 bases). Germline assignment: CDR1 SGHRS and CDR2 YFSETQ. The CDR3 has 15 residues. Trimming stripped 0 bases from V and 0 bases from J, with 7 bases between. The DNA for the CDR3 is TGCGCCAGCAGCTTGGGGGGGGGTAGCAATCAGCCCCAGCATTTT. Translating it yields CASSLGGGSNQPQHF.

The rearrangement uses TRBV27 and TRBJ1-4, with a possible D match to TRBD1 (6 bases). Germline-derived CDR1 and CDR2 are MNHEY and SMNVEV (reference sequence). The V and J ends lost 2 bases and 3 bases respectively, with 13 bases between them. The length of the CDR3 is 16 residues. The CDR3 loop is CASSLRGGAANEKLFF. CDR3 in DNA: TGTGCCAGCAGTTTACGGGGGGGGGCGGCTAATGAAAAACTGTTTTTT.

The chain uses TRBV7-3 and TRBJ1-1; D unclear. The CDR3 sequence is 13 residues long. The germline gives CDR1 SGHTA, CDR2 FQGTGA. V was clipped by 3 bases and J by 1 base, with 6 bases between them. This CDR3 is CASSLEENTEAFF. In DNA form, the CDR3 reads TGTGCCAGCAGCTTGGAGGAGAACACTGAAGCTTTCTTT.

The rearrangement uses TRBV6-5 and TRBJ2-7, with a tentative D call TRBD2 (5 bases). Germline lookup yields CDR1 MNHEY and CDR2 SVGAGI. The V end was cut by 11 bases, the J end by 1 base, with 15 bases between. The CDR3 runs to 13 residues. This CDR3 reads CAVKGAISYEQYF. For the CDR3, the DNA is TGTGCCGTAAAGGGAGCCATTTCCTACGAGCAGTACTTC.

The CDR3: CASSFRHSQETQYF. In DNA form, the CDR3 reads TGTGCCAGCAGCTTTAGGCACAGTCAAGAGACCCAGTACTTC. V is TRBV5-4 and J is TRBJ2-5; D is ambiguous. The CDR3 totals 14 residues. Trimming removed 2 bases from V and 2 bases from J, with 10 bases in between. The germline CDR1 and CDR2 sequences are SGHNT and YYREEE (reference sequence).

There are a few counts of this clone. Compared with germline, one end of the junction differs, possibly owing to a read error. The J gene is TRBJ2-2, the V gene TRBV6-5; possible D gene TRBD1, 6 bases. The CDR3 runs 15 residues. Germline-derived CDR1 and CDR2 are MNHEY and SVGAGI. The CDR3 loop is CASSYGQGSTGELLF. The CDR3 DNA reads TGTGCCAGCAGTTACGGTCAGGGGAGTACCGGGGAGCTGCTTTTT.

This clone came up a few times. The chain joins TRBV6-6 to TRBJ1-5; possibly TRBD1 for D (6 bases). This CDR3 is 15 amino acids long. Germline CDR1 is MNHNY and CDR2 is SVGAGI (reference sequence). V shed 0 bases and J shed 6 bases, with 12 bases lying between them. The CDR3 region is CASSYSQGLSQPQHF. CDR3 DNA: TGTGCCAGCAGTTACTCCCAGGGGCTTAGTCAGCCCCAGCATTTT.

This clone was seen a single time. V usage is TRBV4-2 and J usage is TRBJ2-7, with D perhaps matching TRBD2 (6 bases). The V gene's germline CDR1 is LGHNA and CDR2 YNFKEQ. Trimming took off 1 base at V and 1 base at J, with 11 bases between the two ends. The CDR3 loop spans 15 amino acids. The CDR3 bases are TGTGCCAGCAGCCAAGGGTTAGCGGTATCCTACGAGCAGTACTTC. Its protein is CASSQGLAVSYEQYF.

The chain carries TRBV9 and TRBJ1-2; D unresolved. Germline V gene lookup returns CDR1 SGDLS and CDR2 YYNGEE. The CDR3 runs to 13 residues. The V end lost 3 bases, the J end lost 14 bases, and 20 bases lay between the germline ends. The CDR3 sequence: CASSGKPQSSATF. The CDR3 nucleotides are TGTGCCAGCAGCGGCAAACCCCAGTCGAGCGCTACCTTC.

This clone was recorded a few times. V gene TRBV5-1 combines with J gene TRBJ1-2; D is perhaps TRBD1 (6 bases). Trimming left V 0 bases short and J 6 bases short, with 9 bases between. The CDR3 extends over 13 amino acids. From germline, CDR1 is SGHRS and CDR2 YFSETQ. In nucleotides, the CDR3 is TGCGCCAGCAGCTTGGGACAGGATGATGGCTACACCTTC. It codes for CASSLGQDDGYTF.

This chain links TRBV7-8 with TRBJ2-7; D uncertain. The CDR3 has 14 amino acids. V gave up 0 bases and J gave up 4 bases, with 10 bases separating them. Per germline, CDR1 SGHVS and CDR2 FQNEAQ. The CDR3 nucleotides read TGTGCCAGCAGCTTAGCGCAGTTTCCATACGAGCAGTACTTC. Translated, it gives CASSLAQFPYEQYF.

This rearrangement joins TRBV27 to TRBJ2-1; TRBD1 agrees at 9 bases. The junction had 8 bases not matched to a gene; V was cut back by 8 bases and J by 6 bases. The CDR3 has 14 residues. In germline, CDR1 is MNHEY, CDR2 SMNVEV (reference sequence). The CDR3 DNA reads TGTGCCAGCCGGGCCGGGACAGGGAGCAATGAGCAGTTCTTC. Translated, it gives CASRAGTGSNEQFF.

CDR3 residues: CASSQGVQVGGQPQHF. The CDR3, as DNA: TGTGCCAGCAGTCAAGGGGTACAAGTAGGGGGTCAGCCCCAGCATTTT. This rearrangement joins TRBV28 to TRBJ1-5, with D tentatively TRBD1 (6 bases). This CDR3 has 16 amino acids. Germline assignment: CDR1 MDHEN and CDR2 SYDVKM. Trimming took 5 bases from V and 6 from J, leaving 20 bases between them.

The chain uses TRBV6-5 and TRBJ2-7; perhaps TRBD1 as D (6 bases). Germline V gene lookup returns CDR1 MNHEY and CDR2 SVGAGI. V was clipped by 8 bases and J by 2 bases, with 16 bases between them. There are 14 residues in the CDR3. The CDR3 loop is CASGVTDRTYEQYF. CDR3 DNA: TGTGCCAGCGGAGTAACGGACAGAACCTACGAGCAGTACTTC.

The J gene is TRBJ1-4, the V gene TRBV9; a weak D match, TRBD1 (5 bases). Between the trimmed V and J ends, which lost 0 bases and 0 bases, there was a span of 9 bases. The CDR3 totals 16 residues. CDR1 and CDR2 (germline): SGDLS, YYNGEE. The CDR3 reads CASSVGTFSTNEKLFF. Written as DNA, the CDR3 is TGTGCCAGCAGCGTAGGGACATTCTCAACTAATGAAAAACTGTTTTTT.

Note on this clone: A junction end diverges from the germline sequence, so it may reflect a read error. This rearrangement joins TRBV5-4 to TRBJ2-1, with TRBD2 matching over 12 bases. The CDR3 has 16 residues. Germline CDR1 SGHNT, CDR2 YYREEE (reference sequence). The CDR3, as DNA: TGTGCCAGCAGCGGGGAGACTAGCGGGGGATTCAATCAGCAGTTCTTC. Its translation is CASSGETSGGFNQQFF.

This sequence joins TRBV19 and TRBJ2-7; D may be TRBD2 (6 bases). The CDR3 has 19 residues. Germline V gene data show CDR1 as LNHDA and CDR2 as SQIVND (reference sequence). The germline V and J ends were trimmed by 8 bases and 3 bases, with 32 bases remaining between them. The CDR3 DNA sequence: TGTGCCAGTGTGAGAGATTGGGGGGAAAGTCGAGGACCCCTCTACGAGCAGTACTTC. Its protein is CASVRDWGESRGPLYEQYF.